Described below is a single TCR beta chain sequence and its context. The data derive from a study of blood T cell repertoires in COVID-19. Study-wide context: The United States, Italy and Spain were the sources of the acute and convalescent COVID-19 samples.

Participants were aged about 18 to 89 years, lived in under 30 US areas, and enrolled virtually. Researchers sorted participants into cohorts using their self-reported clinical history. What the recovered Cohort 3 donors had was two negative PCRs, clearance, or symptom resolution. Between the trimmed V and J ends, which lost 3 bases and 2 bases, there was a span of 14 bases. This CDR3 is built from 15 residues. CDR1 and CDR2 from the germline V gene are SGHRS and YFSETQ. The method was immunoSEQ multiplex PCR; TCRdb's version includes in-frame clones alone and lacks a portion of them. The data show a few hundred thousand clones, 70% to 90% seen once.

J is TRBJ1-1 and V is TRBV5-1, with D tentatively TRBD1 (6 bases). The sequenced material came from PBMCs or T cells enriched from blood (not recorded which). The sequence derives from a woman between 45 and 60 years old who had recovered from COVID-19. The CDR3 coding sequence is TGCGCCAGCAGCTGGGAAGACAGGTTTAACACTGAAGCTTTCTTT. It specifies CASSWEDRFNTEAFF.